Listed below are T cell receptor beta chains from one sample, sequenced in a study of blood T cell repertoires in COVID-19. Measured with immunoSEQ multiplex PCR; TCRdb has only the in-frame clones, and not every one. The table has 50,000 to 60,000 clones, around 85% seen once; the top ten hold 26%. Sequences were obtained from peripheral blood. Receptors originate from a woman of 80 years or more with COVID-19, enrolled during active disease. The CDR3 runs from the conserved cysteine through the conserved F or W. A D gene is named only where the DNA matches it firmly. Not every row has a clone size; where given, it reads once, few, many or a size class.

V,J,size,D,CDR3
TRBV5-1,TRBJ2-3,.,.,CASSLGLDGDTQYF
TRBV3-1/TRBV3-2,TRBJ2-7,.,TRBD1,CASSQGFRTGGYEQYF
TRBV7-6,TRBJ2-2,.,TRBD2,CASSPRGSGFTGELFF
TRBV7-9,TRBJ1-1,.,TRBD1,CASSLRQGGTEAFF
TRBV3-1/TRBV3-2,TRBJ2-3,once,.,CASSRHLAVDTQYF
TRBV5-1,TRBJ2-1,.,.,CASSLGGPSYNEQFF
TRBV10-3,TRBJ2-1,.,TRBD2,CASGRGLAGVEQFF
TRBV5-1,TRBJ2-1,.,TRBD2,CASSLSDGLAGPNGQFF
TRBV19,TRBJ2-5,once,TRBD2,CASSTRLAEVQETQYF
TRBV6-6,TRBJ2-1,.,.,CASSYWASDSYNEQFF
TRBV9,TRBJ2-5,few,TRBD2,CASSATSGGETQYF
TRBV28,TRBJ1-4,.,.,CASRSRGPTNEKLFF
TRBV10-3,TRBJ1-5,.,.,CAIRLGVNQPQHF
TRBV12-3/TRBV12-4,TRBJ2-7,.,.,CASSLAHSYEQYF
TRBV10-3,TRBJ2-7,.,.,CAITPRGGGSRPYEQYF
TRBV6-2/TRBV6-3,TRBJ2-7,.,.,CASSRIQGYEQYF
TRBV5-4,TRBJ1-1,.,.,CASSLDRLNTEAFF